These 14 T cell receptor beta chains share one sample of origin, sequenced in a study of T cell changes during pregnancy in multiple sclerosis. Clones were sequenced by immunoSEQ multiplex PCR, and TCRdb holds only the in-frame ones, with some missing. Seen here are 40,000 to 60,000 clones, 85% to 95% observed once, and the top ten hold 5.5% to 6%. The sequences come from CD8+ T cells from peripheral blood mononuclear cells, collected in the first trimester of pregnancy. The source is a female donor with multiple sclerosis, enrolled in a pregnancy study.

The rearrangement joins TRBV9 to TRBJ2-3; D is perhaps TRBD2 (6 bases). V dropped 4 bases and J dropped 4 bases, with 13 bases sitting between them. Germline CDR1 reads SGDLS; CDR2 reads YYNGEE. This CDR3 has 14 amino acids. The CDR3 DNA reads as TGTGCCAGCAGCCCGTGGGGGGAGGCAGATACGCAGTATTTT. Encoded protein: CASSPWGEADTQYF.

This chain joins TRBV11-2 and TRBJ1-4, with 7 bases aligning to TRBD1. Trimming removed 4 bases from V and 8 bases from J; junction bases left unmatched: 13. CDR1 is SGHAT, CDR2 FQNNGV, per germline. This CDR3 has 16 residues. The CDR3 DNA is TGTGCCAGCAGCTCTTTTACGACAGGGAAAAGCGAAAAACTGTTTTTT. This gives the protein CASSSFTTGKSEKLFF.

V and J are TRBV1 and TRBJ1-4. TRBV1 is listed as a pseudogene. This CDR3 has 16 residues. CDR3 loop: CTSSQDRKRFLEKLFF. CDR3 in DNA: TGCACCAGCAGCCAAGACCGTAAGCGGTTCTTGGAAAAACTGTTTTTT.

The rearrangement links TRBV6-5 to TRBJ1-1; D might be TRBD1 (6 bases). In germline, CDR1 is MNHEY, CDR2 SVGAGI. The CDR3 loop spans 14 amino acids. Trimming removed 7 bases at V and 0 bases at J, with 12 bases between. The DNA for the CDR3 is TGTGCCAGCATCCCGACAGGAGTGAACACTGAAGCTTTCTTT. Protein: CASIPTGVNTEAFF.

The CDR3 is CASTGTGGYEQYF. CDR3 sequence (DNA): TGTGCCAGTACAGGGACAGGGGGCTACGAGCAGTACTTC. The gene calls are TRBV27 and TRBJ2-7; 11 bases agree with TRBD1. The junction had 4 bases not matched to a gene; V was cut back by 9 bases and J by 3 bases. There are 13 residues in the CDR3. Germline V gene data show CDR1 as MNHEY and CDR2 as SMNVEV (reference sequence).

This clone has a single count. The chain is built from TRBV2 and TRBJ2-3; 7 bases are shared with TRBD2. The junction had 12 bases not matched to a gene; V was cut back by 4 bases and J by 5 bases. This CDR3 is 16 amino acids long. Per the germline V gene, CDR1 is SNHLY and CDR2 is FYNNEI. CDR3 sequence reads: CASSALWAGDGDTQYF. CDR3 sequence (DNA): TGTGCCAGCAGTGCCCTTTGGGCGGGAGATGGAGATACGCAGTATTTT.

The CDR3 DNA sequence: TGTGCCAGCAGTGAACTAGCGGGACCCTACGAGCAGTACTTC. Protein: CASSELAGPYEQYF. The genes are TRBV2 and TRBJ2-7, with 9 bases aligning to TRBD2. Unmatched junction bases numbered 1, after V lost 2 bases and J lost 2 bases. The CDR3 has 14 amino acids. Germline CDR1 is SNHLY and CDR2 is FYNNEI.

This sequence joins TRBV10-3 and TRBJ2-3; 10 bases line up with TRBD2. The CDR3 length is 17 residues. Trimming cost V 10 bases and J 0 bases; bases outside gene matches: 13. CDR1 and CDR2 from the germline V gene are ENHRY and SYGVKD. This chain's CDR3 is CATGRTSGGYSTDTQYF. The DNA of the CDR3 is TGTGCCACCGGGAGGACTAGCGGTGGATACAGCACAGATACGCAGTATTTT.

The chain employs TRBV11-2 and TRBJ1-4; the D is unclear. Germline CDR1 SGHAT, CDR2 FQNNGV. CDR3 length: 15 residues. V lost 1 base and J 5 bases, leaving 11 bases between the germline ends. CDR3 amino acids: CASSLGPGMNEKLFF. The CDR3 nucleotides read TGTGCCAGCAGCTTAGGACCCGGGATGAATGAAAAACTGTTTTTT. The complete variable domain, with remaining parts taken from reference TRBV11-2 and TRBJ1-4, reads EAGVAQSPRYKIIEKRQSVAFWCNPISGHATLYWYQQILGQGPKLLIQFQNNGVVDDSQLPKDRFSAERLKGVDSTLKIQPAKLEDSAVYLCASSLGPGMNEKLFFGSGTQLSVL.

The chain recombines TRBV9 with TRBJ2-7, with a tentative D call TRBD2 (6 bases). Trimming shortened V by 0 bases and J by 3 bases, and 13 bases separated the two germline ends. The CDR3 has 15 residues. Looked up from germline, CDR1 is SGDLS and CDR2 is YYNGEE. CDR3 sequence: CASSVGFGGVYEQYF. Here the CDR3 DNA reads TGTGCCAGCAGCGTAGGATTTGGCGGGGTCTACGAGCAGTACTTC.

J is TRBJ2-2 and V is TRBV2; no clear D. CDR1 and CDR2 (germline): SNHLY, FYNNEI. The CDR3 covers 16 residues. Trimming cost V 3 bases and J 2 bases, with 13 bases left between them. CDR3 DNA: TGTGCCAGCAGTGATCCAAGCGCAACTAACACCGGGGAGCTGTTTTTT. Translation: CASSDPSATNTGELFF.

The chain has TRBV19 and TRBJ1-1, with 9 bases that match TRBD1. The V gene's germline CDR1 is LNHDA and CDR2 SQIVND (reference sequence). The CDR3 is 15 amino acids. With 6 bases clipped from V and 1 base from J, the junction kept 6 bases outside the gene matches. DNA of the CDR3: TGTGCCAGTAGCCAGAGGACAGGGGCGAACACTGAAGCTTTCTTT. Protein sequence: CASSQRTGANTEAFF.

In this sample, this clone turned up once. The chain uses TRBV15 and TRBJ1-2; a weak D match, TRBD1 (5 bases). Per germline, CDR1 LNHNV and CDR2 YYDKDF (reference sequence). The CDR3 covers 14 residues. Trimming shortened V by 0 bases and J by 7 bases, and 12 bases separated the two germline ends. CDR3 sequence: CATSRDRGGGGYTF. The CDR3 bases are TGTGCCACCAGCAGAGATCGCGGGGGGGGTGGCTACACCTTC. Full variable domain (missing parts from reference TRBV15 and TRBJ1-2): DAMVIQNPRYQVTQFGKPVTLSCSQTLNHNVMYWYQQKSSQAPKLLFHYYDKDFNNEADTPDNFQSRRPNTSFCFLDIRSPGLGDTAMYLCATSRDRGGGGYTFGSGTRLTVV.

About this clone itself: Other nucleotide sequences in the sample specify the same CDR3. The V and J genes are TRBV28 and TRBJ2-3; TRBD2 aligns across 9 bases. This CDR3 has 14 amino acids. The germline V gene has CDR1 MDHEN and CDR2 SYDVKM. V lost 3 bases to trimming and J lost 3 bases; unmatched junction nucleotides: 1. The CDR3 DNA is TGTGCCAGCAGTTTTCTAGCGGGGACAGATACGCAGTATTTT. Its protein is CASSFLAGTDTQYF.